This entry is about one TCR beta chain. Its specific antigen is unknown. No qualities accompany the bases; no much larger clone lies one base away. This record belongs to a study of T cell repertoires in cytomegalovirus infection (dated by TCRdb to about 2019). Background on the whole study: Alongside well-studied HLA-B-restricted epitopes, the peptide stimulations were aimed at recently identified HLA-C-restricted CMV epitopes, whose presentation resists viral immunomodulation. Donor HLA type was relevant to the analysis, as public TCR beta signatures indicated carriage of CMV infection together with the matching HLA type.

The CDR1 and CDR2 encoded by the germline V gene are KGHDR and SFDVKD. After removal of 1 base from V and 5 bases from J, the junction retains 4 bases not matched to a gene. Inclusive of the bounding cysteine and phenylalanine, the CDR3 is 16 residues long. Solely the CDR3 DNA is kept, with 48 bases framed from the first base. According to the study, the label for this sample's treatment or condition signals: in vitro stimulation with specific CMV peptide epitopes to enrich CMV-specific T cells. For sequencing, an Illumina HiSeq 1500 was employed. Using fastp at Q25 and MiXCR, TCRdb reprocessed the public reads and kept productive beta chains. Each CDR3 protein appears once, grouped with its most common genes and DNA. The sample table records roughly 500,000 distinct CDR3 sequences; roughly a third of these occur just once. Together, the top ten hold about a sixth of the sample. What the study reported, not specific to this receptor: Carriers of CMV infection plus the relevant HLA type were discriminated by the cumulative frequency of public TCR beta family members in the study cohort and in an independent 352-donor cohort. The ex vivo response was dominated by HLA-C-restricted CMV-specific TCR beta clonotypes, which also provided the single most frequent clonotype in two of eight donors.

This specimen consisted of cultured PBMCs, obtained from culture after CMV antigen stimulation. The clonotype was recovered from a human donor in good health (CMV status not recorded). Some clones in this sample may be carry-over from other donors' samples. The chain uses TRBV24-1 and TRBJ2-5, with 12 junctional bases fitting TRBD2. DNA sequence: TGTGCCACCAGTGATTTTAGGACTAGCGGGGCCGAGACCCAGTACTTC. Its protein is CATSDFRTSGAETQYF.